This T cell receptor (beta chain) is drawn from a study of CD8+CD57+ T cells in acquired aplastic anemia. Study background: Quantities of DNA derived from sorted CD4+ and CD8+ cells averaged around 3 ug. The study, taken as a whole, reports: Patients versus controls showed no significant CD8+ Simpson's diversity difference.

CDR3 and TCR beta VDJ profiling relied on genomic DNA as the template. TCRdb reprocessed the reads via MiXCR and lists one record per CDR3 protein. The profile shows approximately 100,000 distinct CDR3 sequences, about 67% of them singletons. Patients sequenced had flow cytometry evidence of CD8+CD57+ cell expansion. Severe acquired aplastic anemia was diagnosed in all patients. About this clonotype: Its antigen is as yet unknown.

Germline V gives CDR1 SGHTA, CDR2 FQGTGA. V was shortened by 2 bases and J by 3 bases, with 14 bases between the two germline ends. The CDR3 length is 15 residues. This clonotype was obtained from a human donor with aplastic anemia. J is TRBJ2-7 and V is TRBV7-3; TRBD1 is a possible D gene (6 bases). The material sequenced was sorted CD4+, CD8+, or CD8+CD57+ T cells (not recorded which) from PBMCs. As DNA, the CDR3 is TGTGCCAGCAGCTTAGGAAACAGGGATGGCTACGAGCAGTACTTC. It translates to CASSLGNRDGYEQYF.